This TCR beta chain was sequenced for a study of blood T cells in healthy people across ages. The CDR3 contains 14 residues. With 5 bases clipped from V and 0 bases from J, the junction kept 1 base outside the gene matches. Looked up from germline, CDR1 is KGHSH and CDR2 is LQKENI. A second about 6 to 11 cycle PCR used barcoded and J-beta primers. TCRdb independently ran MiXCR on the 5' RACE reads; one entry per CDR3 protein. The sample carries about 680,000 distinct CDR3 sequences, more than 40% recorded once. About this clonotype: Its antigen remains unidentified.

Study-wide points: It was found that TCR beta diversity correlated strongly with the percentage of naive T cells.

The rearrangement uses TRBV18 and TRBJ2-5; 9 bases align to TRBD2. The sample was blood. The origin of this receptor is a woman in her fifties or sixties in good health. The CDR3 coding sequence is TGTGCCAGCTCAAGCGGGAGGAACCAAGAGACCCAGTACTTC. It translates to CASSSGRNQETQYF.